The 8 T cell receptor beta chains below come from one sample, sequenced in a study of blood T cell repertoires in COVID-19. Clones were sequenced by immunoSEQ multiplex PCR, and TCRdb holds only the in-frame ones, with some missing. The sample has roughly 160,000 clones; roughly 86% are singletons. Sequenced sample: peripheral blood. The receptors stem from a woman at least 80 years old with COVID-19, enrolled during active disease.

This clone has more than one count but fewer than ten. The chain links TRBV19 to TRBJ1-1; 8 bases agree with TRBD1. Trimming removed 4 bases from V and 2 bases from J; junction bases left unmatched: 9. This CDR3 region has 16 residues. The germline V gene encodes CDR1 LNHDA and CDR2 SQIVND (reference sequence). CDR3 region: CASSSLQGARNTEAFF. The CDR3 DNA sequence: TGTGCCAGTAGTAGTTTGCAGGGGGCTAGAAACACTGAAGCTTTCTTT.

CDR3 DNA sequence: TGTGCCAGCAGCTCCGGCGGGCTAGCGGGACGTACCGGGGAGCTGTTTTTT. Translating it yields CASSSGGLAGRTGELFF. The rearrangement joins TRBV5-4 to TRBJ2-2; 9 nucleotides agree with TRBD2. V lost 3 bases, J lost 5 bases, and 11 bases stayed unmatched. Germline V CDR1 and CDR2: SGHNT, YYREEE (reference sequence). This CDR3 has 17 amino acids.

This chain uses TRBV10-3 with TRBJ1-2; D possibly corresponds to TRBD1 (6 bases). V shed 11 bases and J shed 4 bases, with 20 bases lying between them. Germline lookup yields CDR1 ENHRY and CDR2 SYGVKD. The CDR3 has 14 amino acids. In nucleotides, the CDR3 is TGTGCCTCGGGGGGGGCACTACTAATCTATGGCTACACCTTC. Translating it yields CASGGALLIYGYTF.

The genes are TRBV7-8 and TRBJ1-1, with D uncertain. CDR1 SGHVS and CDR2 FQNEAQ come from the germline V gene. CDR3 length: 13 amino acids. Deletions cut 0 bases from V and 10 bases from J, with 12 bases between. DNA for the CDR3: TGTGCCAGCAGCTTAGCAGGCGGAATCTCAGCTTTCTTT. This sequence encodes CASSLAGGISAFF. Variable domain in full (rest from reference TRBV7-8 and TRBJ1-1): GAGVSQSPRYKVAKRGQDVALRCDPISGHVSLFWYQQALGQGPEFLTYFQNEAQLDKSGLPSDRFFAERPEGSVSTLKIQRTQQEDSAVYLCASSLAGGISAFFGQGTRLTVV.

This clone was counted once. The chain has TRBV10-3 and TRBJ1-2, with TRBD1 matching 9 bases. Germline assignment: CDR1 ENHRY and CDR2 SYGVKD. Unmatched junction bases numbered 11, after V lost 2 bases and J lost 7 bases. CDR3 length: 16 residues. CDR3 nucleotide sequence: TGTGCCATCAGTGAGACAGGGGGCCAAACAACGAGTGGCTACACCTTC. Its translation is CAISETGGQTTSGYTF.

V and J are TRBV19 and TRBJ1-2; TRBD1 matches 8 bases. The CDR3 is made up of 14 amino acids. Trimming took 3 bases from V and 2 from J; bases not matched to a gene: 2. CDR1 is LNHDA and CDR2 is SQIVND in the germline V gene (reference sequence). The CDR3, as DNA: TGTGCCAGTAGTATGGACAGGGTCAACTATGGCTACACCTTC. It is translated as CASSMDRVNYGYTF. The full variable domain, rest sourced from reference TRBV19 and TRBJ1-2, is DGGITQSPKYLFRKEGQNVTLSCEQNLNHDAMYWYRQDPGQGLRLIYYSQIVNDFQKGDIAEGYSVSREKKESFPLTVTSAQKNPTAFYLCASSMDRVNYGYTFGSGTRLTVV.

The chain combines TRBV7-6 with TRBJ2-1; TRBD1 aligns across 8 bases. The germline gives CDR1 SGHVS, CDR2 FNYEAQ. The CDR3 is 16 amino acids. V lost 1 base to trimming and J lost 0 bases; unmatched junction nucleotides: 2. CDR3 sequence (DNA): TGTGCCAGCAGCTTAGGGACAGGGAGCTCCTACAATGAGCAGTTCTTC. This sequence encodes CASSLGTGSSYNEQFF.

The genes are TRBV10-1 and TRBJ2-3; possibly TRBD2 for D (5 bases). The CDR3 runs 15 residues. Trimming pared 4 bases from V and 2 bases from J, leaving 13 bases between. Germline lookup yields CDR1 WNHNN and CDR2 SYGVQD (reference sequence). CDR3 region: CASSGGAEFTDTQYF. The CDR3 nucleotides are TGCGCCAGCAGTGGCGGAGCGGAATTCACAGATACGCAGTATTTT.